A single sample gave rise to the 3 T cell receptor beta chains below, sequenced in a study of CD8+CD57+ T cells in acquired aplastic anemia. Using genomic DNA as the template, TCR beta VDJ and CDR3 profiling was carried out. Using its own MiXCR run on the reads, TCRdb lists one record per CDR3 protein. Among more than 150,000 distinct CDR3 sequences, under 55% were seen once, and the ten largest hold about 2.9%. Material: sorted CD4+, CD8+, or CD8+CD57+ T cells (not recorded which) from PBMCs. Receptors originate from a human donor in good health.

This clonotype came up once. This chain connects TRBV12-3 or TRBV12-4 to TRBJ2-1, with D maybe TRBD1 (6 bases). V shed 6 bases and J shed 13 bases, with 19 bases lying between them. The CDR3 has 13 residues. CDR3 sequence (DNA): TGTGCCAGCAGGACCCTCCAGACAGGCCCTCAGTTCTTC. It specifies CASRTLQTGPQFF.

A remark on this clonotype: A much larger clone lies one base from this, so it may be a read error. The chain combines TRBV2 with TRBJ2-3; D remains ambiguous. Germline CDR1 reads SNHLY; CDR2 reads FYNNEI. This CDR3 contains 14 residues. DNA for the CDR3: TGCGCCAGCATCCAAGATCCTCACACAGATACGCAGTATTTT. This codes for CASIQDPHTDTQYF.

Of note for this clonotype: Germline is not matched at one junction end, which may reflect a read error. The chain carries TRBV10-3 and TRBJ2-3; the match to TRBD2 covers 13 bases. The germline V gene encodes CDR1 ENHRY and CDR2 SYGVKD. The CDR3 spans 16 residues. CDR3 residues: CASSSRLAGGLDTQYF. CDR3 in DNA: TGTGCCAGCAGTAGTCGACTAGCGGGAGGTCTAGATACGCAGTATTTT.